Shown below are 10 T cell receptor beta chains from a single sample sequenced in a study of radiation and T cells in renal cell carcinoma. Sequenced by immunoSEQ multiplex PCR; TCRdb stores in-frame clones only, minus some. Of approximately 150,000 clones listed, over 80% are singletons. Documented time point: baseline pretreatment blood. As to treatment: 15 Gy SBRT to primary tumor, nephrectomy 4 weeks later. Material: blood, obtained from a patient whose treatment included radiotherapy and nephrectomy. The receptors derive from a woman in her fifties or sixties with renal cell carcinoma.

CDR3: CAIIDRGKGYTF. For the CDR3, the DNA is TGTGCCATCATTGACAGGGGCAAAGGCTACACCTTC. The rearrangement links TRBV10-3 to TRBJ1-2, with 8 bases fitting TRBD1. V lost 7 bases, J lost 8 bases, and 6 bases stayed unmatched. Germline assignment: CDR1 ENHRY and CDR2 SYGVKD. CDR3 length: 12 amino acids.

J is TRBJ1-1 and V is TRBV6-6; D gene ambiguous. Looked up from germline, CDR1 is MNHNY and CDR2 is SVGAGI (reference sequence). The CDR3 spans 14 residues. With 0 bases removed from V and 0 bases from J, the gap between germline ends came to 5 bases. The DNA for the CDR3 is TGTGCCAGCAGTTACTCGTGGTTGAACACTGAAGCTTTCTTT. This gives the protein CASSYSWLNTEAFF.

This chain connects TRBV7-2 to TRBJ1-2; TRBD1 matches at 9 bases. Trimming took 4 bases from V and 4 from J; bases not matched to a gene: 4. The germline CDR1 and CDR2 sequences are SGHTA and FQGNSA. This CDR3 comprises 14 residues. The CDR3 DNA follows: TGTGCCAGCAGCTCGGGACAGGGCCGCTATGGCTACACCTTC. It is translated as CASSSGQGRYGYTF.

V and J are TRBV5-1 and TRBJ2-5; no reliable D call. Germline loops: CDR1 SGHRS, CDR2 YFSETQ. V dropped 4 bases and J dropped 5 bases, with 18 bases sitting between them. The CDR3 is 15 amino acids. The CDR3 sequence: CASSKEPLGPETQYF. CDR3 coding DNA: TGCGCCAGCAGCAAAGAACCCCTTGGGCCGGAGACCCAGTACTTC.

The gene calls are TRBV7-7 and TRBJ2-3; TRBD1 matches at 7 bases. V shed 5 bases, J shed 2 bases, and the junction held 4 bases outside the gene matches. Looked up from germline, CDR1 is SSHAT and CDR2 is FNYEAQ (reference sequence). The CDR3 loop spans 14 amino acids. This chain's CDR3 is CASSTGVFTDTQYF. The CDR3 DNA is TGTGCCAGCAGCACAGGGGTATTCACAGATACGCAGTATTTT.

The chain employs TRBV7-9 and TRBJ2-1; D uncertain. The CDR3 is 13 residues long. Germline V gives CDR1 SEHNR, CDR2 FQNEAQ (reference sequence). Trimming left V 4 bases short and J 0 bases short, with 4 bases between. This CDR3 is CASSSYSYNEQFF. CDR3 DNA sequence: TGTGCCAGCAGCTCTTACTCCTACAATGAGCAGTTCTTC. The entire variable domain, with the rest obtained from reference TRBV7-9 and TRBJ2-1, is as follows: DTGVSQNPRHKITKRGQNVTFRCDPISEHNRLYWYRQTLGQGPEFLTYFQNEAQLEKSRLLSDRFSAERPKGSFSTLEIQRTEQGDSAMYLCASSSYSYNEQFFGPGTRLTVL.

This chain uses TRBV6-1 with TRBJ1-6; no clear D. This CDR3 spans 14 amino acids. Per germline, CDR1 MNHNS and CDR2 SASEGT. Trimming took off 0 bases at V and 12 bases at J, with 12 bases between the two ends. The DNA for the CDR3 is TGTGCCAGCAGTGAAGCCCTAACGGCTAAACCCCTCCACTTT. This translates into CASSEALTAKPLHF.

V and J are TRBV9 and TRBJ1-2; possible D gene TRBD1, 5 bases. Per the germline V gene, CDR1 is SGDLS and CDR2 is YYNGEE. V lost 4 bases, J lost 4 bases, and 14 bases lay in between. The CDR3 totals 14 residues. The CDR3 coding sequence is TGTGCCAGCAGCCCACCGGGGGGGTCCTATGGCTACACCTTC. It is translated as CASSPPGGSYGYTF.

The rearrangement uses TRBV5-4 and TRBJ1-1, with 9 positions matching TRBD1. This CDR3 has 18 amino acids. V gave up 4 bases and J gave up 7 bases; unmatched junction bases: 20. Germline-derived CDR1 and CDR2 are SGHNT and YYREEE (reference sequence). This CDR3 reads CASSPERTGVAGVYEAFF. DNA of the CDR3: TGTGCCAGCAGCCCGGAAAGGACAGGGGTTGCTGGGGTGTATGAAGCTTTCTTT.

This chain joins TRBV25-1 and TRBJ1-5; 7 bases align to TRBD1. Trimming removed 4 bases from V and 7 bases from J; junction bases left unmatched: 4. The CDR3 consists of 13 residues. CDR1 and CDR2 (germline): MGHDK, SYGVNS. The CDR3 nucleotides read TGTGCCAGCAGTGGGGACAGCGGGCAGCCCCAGCATTTT. Amino acid sequence: CASSGDSGQPQHF.